This T cell receptor (beta chain) appears in the sequencing data of a study of blood T cell repertoires in COVID-19. Across the whole study: Samples taken during acute and convalescent COVID-19 were collected in the United States, Italy and Spain. T cells, B-cell-depleted T cells, or PBMCs provided the cDNA or gDNA that served as material.

Original processing notes: Amplified reference gene primers provided the basis for estimating nucleated cell counts. Using immunoSEQ multiplex PCR, the repertoire was profiled, and TCRdb retains in-frame clones only, with some absent. The D gene and trimming were derived from the DNA, and the V and J assignments and clone size from that table. Of approximately 170,000 clones in the sample, approximately 91% were seen once. The germline CDR1 and CDR2 sequences are MNHEY and SMNVEV (reference sequence). The CDR3 covers 13 residues. With V trimmed by 6 bases and J by 3 bases, 2 bases remained unmatched.

This chain joins TRBV27 and TRBJ2-7; the match to TRBD2 covers 10 bases. Sequencing was done on a sample of peripheral blood. This sequence originates from a man aged 25-45 years with acute or convalescent COVID-19. This CDR3 is CASSRTSGYEQYF. CDR3 nucleotide sequence: TGTGCCAGCAGCAGGACTAGCGGCTACGAGCAGTACTTC.